The rows below give T cell receptor beta chains drawn from one sample of a study of cytomegalovirus exposure and HLA in healthy donors. Data came from immunoSEQ multiplex PCR; TCRdb stores just in-frame clones and leaves some out. The profile shows about 120,000 clones, roughly 80% of them singletons. The sequenced material came from PBMCs. The source of these receptors is a female donor in good health and CMV-seropositive. CDR3s include the opening cysteine and the closing phenylalanine or tryptophan. A D gene is named only where the DNA matches it firmly. Some rows mark clone size as missing; the rest say once, few, many or name a class of expanded clone.

size	D	V	J	DNA	CDR3
NA	TRBD1	TRBV28	TRBJ1-2	TGTGCCAGCACCTCAGCAGGGGGGCAGGTCGATGGCTACACCTTC	CASTSAGGQVDGYTF
NA	TRBD2	TRBV5-1	TRBJ2-1	TGCGCCAGCAGCCGAAGGTTAGCGGGGACGAGCTCCTACAATGAGCAGTTCTTC	CASSRRLAGTSSYNEQFF
NA	NA	TRBV5-4	TRBJ1-1	TGTGCCAGCAGCTCTCCGGGGGTTTACACTGAAGCTTTCTTT	CASSSPGVYTEAFF
NA	NA	TRBV5-1	TRBJ1-1	TGCGCCAGCAGCTCACTGGACAGGAACACTGAAGCTTTCTTT	CASSSLDRNTEAFF
once	NA	TRBV9	TRBJ1-6	TGTGCCAGCAGCGTAGGGCAGGCAAATTCACCCCTCCACTTT	CASSVGQANSPLHF
NA	TRBD1	TRBV7-2	TRBJ2-7	TGTGCCAGCAGCCCCGGACAGGGCCAGTCCTACGAGCAGTACTTC	CASSPGQGQSYEQYF
few	NA	TRBV6-5	TRBJ1-4	TGTGCCAGCAGTGCCTCGAGACAGGCACAAGAAAAACTGTTTTTT	CASSASRQAQEKLFF
NA	NA	TRBV9	TRBJ1-6	TGTGCCAGCAGCGCACACGACCGGATGAGGGCCGCACCCCTCCACTTT	CASSAHDRMRAAPLHF
NA	NA	TRBV18	TRBJ2-7	TGTGCCAGCTCACCATGGGAGACCTACGAGCAGTACTTC	CASSPWETYEQYF
NA	NA	TRBV5-4	TRBJ1-2	TGTGCCAGCTTCGCAACGACCCGGGGGGACTATGGCTACACCTTC	CASFATTRGDYGYTF
few	TRBD1	TRBV5-1	TRBJ1-2	TGCGCCAGCAGCGAAGGGGGCGAGTATGGCTACACCTTC	CASSEGGEYGYTF
NA	NA	TRBV29-1	TRBJ1-2	TGCAGCGTTGAATTGTGGCGGGGCGATGGCTACACCTTC	CSVELWRGDGYTF
NA	NA	TRBV6-1	TRBJ1-4	TGTGCCAGCAGTGATAGGGAGTATAATGAAAAACTGTTTTTT	CASSDREYNEKLFF
NA	NA	TRBV11-2	TRBJ2-7	TGTGCCAGCAGCTTAGTGCGGGGGCAGGGTGAGCAGTACTTC	CASSLVRGQGEQYF
NA	NA	TRBV7-6	TRBJ2-7	TGTGCCAGCAGCTTTGGGGGGTCCGGCGAGCAGTACTTC	CASSFGGSGEQYF
NA	NA	TRBV7-3	TRBJ2-2	TGTGCCAGCAGCTTAAACCGGGTCGGGTCGGGGGCCGGGGAGCTGTTTTTT	CASSLNRVGSGAGELFF
NA	NA	TRBV5-6	TRBJ1-2	TGTGCCAGCAGCACCAGTATCTATGGCTACACCTTC	CASSTSIYGYTF
NA	NA	TRBV5-1	TRBJ2-3	TGCGCCAGCAGCCAGACCGGGACTTCAAGCGGAGATACGCAGTATTTT	CASSQTGTSSGDTQYF
NA	NA	TRBV18	TRBJ2-3	TGTGCCAGCTCGGAGTACACAGATACGCAGTATTTT	CASSEYTDTQYF
once	NA	TRBV9	TRBJ1-5	TGTGCCAGCAGCGTAGGCCAGGGTGATCAGCCCCAGCATTTT	CASSVGQGDQPQHF
NA	NA	TRBV5-1	TRBJ1-4	TGCGCCAGCAGCGCCGGGACAACTAATGAAAAACTGTTTTTT	CASSAGTTNEKLFF
NA	NA	TRBV7-2	TRBJ1-2	TGTGCCAGCAGCCTGACACCGGGGATTAACTATGGCTACACCTTC	CASSLTPGINYGYTF
NA	NA	TRBV27	TRBJ1-2	TGTGCCAGCCGGTCTGGGCAGGGAATTTTGTCCAACTATGGCTACACCTTC	CASRSGQGILSNYGYTF
NA	TRBD1	TRBV7-2	TRBJ2-7	TGTGCCAGCAGCCGGCACGGGACAGGGACCTACGAGCAGTACTTC	CASSRHGTGTYEQYF
NA	NA	TRBV4-1	TRBJ2-7	TGCGCCAGCAGCCACGGGCAGGGGCCCTCCTACGAGCAGTACTTC	CASSHGQGPSYEQYF
NA	NA	TRBV15	TRBJ1-6	TGTGCCACCAGCAGAGATAGATCAGGGCTCCCCCTCCACTTT	CATSRDRSGLPLHF
NA	TRBD1	TRBV18	TRBJ1-4	TGTGCCAGCTCACCACAAGGGGGCTCGGAAGAAAAACTGTTTTTT	CASSPQGGSEEKLFF
NA	NA	TRBV6-1	TRBJ1-2	TGTGCCAGCAGGGCGGATTTGAATCCTAACTATGGCTACACCTTC	CASRADLNPNYGYTF
NA	TRBD1	TRBV6-1	TRBJ1-4	TGTGCCAGCAGTGCCAGACAGGGGCAGGCAAAACTGTTTTTT	CASSARQGQAKLFF
NA	TRBD2	TRBV5-4	TRBJ2-7	TGTGCCAGCAGTGCTAGCGGGGGACGCTACTCCTACGAGCAGTACTTC	CASSASGGRYSYEQYF
NA	NA	TRBV7-6	TRBJ1-1	TGTGCCAGCACGAACAAGCTTAGTACAGAACTGAGCCTGAACACTGAAGCTTTCTTT	CASTNKLSTELSLNTEAFF
NA	NA	TRBV30	TRBJ1-1	TGTGCCTGGGCCGAGGATCAGAGCACTGAAGCTTTCTTT	CAWAEDQSTEAFF
NA	NA	TRBV5-4	TRBJ1-2	TGTGCCAGCAGCTTACGACAGCCTCGGTCTAACTATGGCTACACCTTC	CASSLRQPRSNYGYTF
NA	TRBD1	TRBV19	TRBJ2-3	TGTGCCAGTAGTCTGGGCCCTGGACAGGGGGCGAAGGGTTATACGCAGTATTTT	CASSLGPGQGAKGYTQYF
few	TRBD1	TRBV6-5	TRBJ2-7	TGTGCCAGCAGTTACTCGAGGACAGGGGTCTACGAGCAGTACTTC	CASSYSRTGVYEQYF
NA	TRBD1	TRBV28	TRBJ2-7	TGTGCCAGCAGTGGAACAGGGGGCGCTTCCTACGAGCAGTACTTC	CASSGTGGASYEQYF
NA	NA	TRBV5-3	TRBJ1-5	TGTGCCAGAAGCCCACAGAGAGGGCGGTACAATCAGCCCCAGCATTTT	CARSPQRGRYNQPQHF
NA	TRBD1	TRBV4-2	TRBJ1-6	TGTGCCAGCAGCGACCGGGACAGCCTCAATTCACCCCTCCACTTT	CASSDRDSLNSPLHF
NA	NA	TRBV25-1	TRBJ1-1	TGTGCCAGCAGTGCTGGGCTGAACACTGAAGCTTTCTTT	CASSAGLNTEAFF
NA	TRBD1	TRBV2	TRBJ1-6	TGTGCCAGCAGGGACAGGAAAATTACACCCCTCCACTTT	CASRDRKITPLHF
NA	TRBD2	TRBV5-1	TRBJ2-1	TGCGCCAGCAGCTTGACCCCTACTAGCGGGGGGAGTAATGAGCAGTTCTTC	CASSLTPTSGGSNEQFF
NA	TRBD1	TRBV6-5	TRBJ2-5	TGTGCCAGCAGTAGATCCGGGACAGGGCAAGAGACCCAGTACTTC	CASSRSGTGQETQYF
NA	NA	TRBV5-1	TRBJ2-5	TGCGCCAGCAGCCCCACGCGGGAGACCCAGTACTTC	CASSPTRETQYF
NA	NA	TRBV5-1	TRBJ1-2	TGCGCCAGCAGCCAGAATCAGGACAGTTCTGGGGCTTATGGCTACACCTTC	CASSQNQDSSGAYGYTF
once	NA	TRBV10-3	TRBJ1-1	TGTGCCGGCGCGACAGAAACGAACACTGAAGCTTTCTTT	CAGATETNTEAFF
NA	TRBD1	TRBV13	TRBJ1-2	TGTGCCAGCAGCTCCACAGGGGTCGAAGGTGGCTACACCTTC	CASSSTGVEGGYTF
NA	TRBD2	TRBV9	TRBJ2-7	TGTGCCAGCAGCCTACGACTAGCGGGGGGGCCTGGCGAGCAGTACTTC	CASSLRLAGGPGEQYF
NA	NA	TRBV19	TRBJ2-5	TGTGCCAGTCGCCTATCGGGGGTCGGAGAGACCCAGTACTTC	CASRLSGVGETQYF
NA	NA	TRBV5-5	TRBJ1-5	TGTGCCAGCAGCCCGAGGAGGGAAGTATTGCAGCCCCAGCATTTT	CASSPRREVLQPQHF
once	TRBD1	TRBV7-2	TRBJ2-5	TGTGCCAGCAGCCCGTCGGGACAGGGAAAAGAGACCCAGTACTTC	CASSPSGQGKETQYF
NA	TRBD1	TRBV7-9	TRBJ2-7	TGTGCCACCCGGACGCAGGGGGCAGAGGAGCAGTACTTC	CATRTQGAEEQYF
NA	NA	TRBV6-5	TRBJ2-2	TGTGCCAGCGGTCCGGGACACTCCTTTACCGGGGAGCTGTTTTTT	CASGPGHSFTGELFF
NA	TRBD1	TRBV6-4	TRBJ1-1	TGTGCCAGCAGAAACAGGGGGAGCACTGAAGCTTTCTTT	CASRNRGSTEAFF
once	NA	TRBV2	TRBJ1-1	TGTGCCAGCAGTGAAAGTCCCCCGAGAGGGTGGGCTGAAGCTTTCTTT	CASSESPPRGWAEAFF
once	NA	TRBV11-3	TRBJ1-1	TGTGCCAGCAGCTTACGGAGCGGCACTGAAGCTTTCTTT	CASSLRSGTEAFF
NA	TRBD2	TRBV4-2	TRBJ2-3	TGTGCCAGCAGCCAAGTGGTAGCGGGGTCCCCAGATACGCAGTATTTT	CASSQVVAGSPDTQYF
NA	TRBD2	TRBV9	TRBJ2-3	TGTGCCAGCAGCGTAGTAGGTAGCGGGGGCACAGATACGCAGTATTTT	CASSVVGSGGTDTQYF
NA	NA	TRBV5-1	TRBJ2-2	TGCGCCAGCATCAGGACAGTTCCGAACACCGGGGAGCTGTTTTTT	CASIRTVPNTGELFF
NA	NA	TRBV7-2	TRBJ2-7	TGTGCCAGCAGCGCCGTAATCGGGGTCGAGCAGTACTTC	CASSAVIGVEQYF